Sequencing of this TCR beta chain was carried out in a study of blood T cells in healthy people across ages. Points from the study as a whole: Across the age range, TCR beta diversity per million T cells fell in a roughly linear way.

Regarding this clonotype: Its antigen is as yet unknown.

V was clipped by 5 bases and J by 7 bases, with 7 bases between them. In germline, CDR1 is SGHAT, CDR2 FQNNGV. The CDR3 extends over 11 amino acids. Combining a sample-barcoded 5' primer with a J-beta primer mix, a second PCR ran for roughly 7 to 12 cycles. TCRdb processed the 5' RACE reads anew with MiXCR; each CDR3 protein has one entry. This sample carries about 1,600,000 distinct CDR3 sequences, around 42% of them seen once, and the ten largest clones take roughly 7.7%. The sample taken for sequencing was blood. The sequence came from a woman younger than 35 in good health. V and J are TRBV11-2 and TRBJ2-3; D unresolved. CDR3 coding DNA: TGTGCCAGCAGCCTCACTTATACGCAGTATTTT. Protein product: CASSLTYTQYF.